What follows are 2 T cell receptor beta chains derived from one specimen sequenced in a study of OX40 agonist ivuxolimab in advanced cancers. Libraries were prepared by immunoSEQ multiplex PCR; TCRdb keeps only in-frame clonotypes and omits some of them. The data contain approximately 31,000 clones, 80% of them singletons. This specimen was CD4+ or CD8+ T cells sorted from blood, taken in a trial of the OX40 agonist ivuxolimab. The receptors originated from an adult with an advanced solid tumor such as melanoma, head and neck, liver or kidney cancer.

This clone has more than one count but fewer than ten. This sequence joins TRBV30 and TRBJ1-1, with D possibly TRBD1 on 6 matching bases. Germline V lookup: CDR1 GTSNPN, CDR2 SVGIG (reference sequence). The CDR3 consists of 13 residues. V was clipped by 0 bases and J by 4 bases, with 9 bases between them. The CDR3 coding sequence is TGTGCCTGGAGTGTATTCAGGGGCACTGAAGCTTTCTTT. Its protein product is CAWSVFRGTEAFF.

The J gene is TRBJ2-1, the V gene TRBV6-1, with unresolved D. Germline CDR1 MNHNS, CDR2 SASEGT. V was shortened by 7 bases and J by 8 bases, with 15 bases between the two germline ends. The CDR3 runs 13 residues. CDR3 region: CASTPVGYHEQFF. Here the CDR3 DNA reads TGTGCCAGCACCCCCGTGGGGTACCATGAGCAGTTCTTC.